This T cell receptor beta chain was captured by sequencing in a study of OX40 agonist ivuxolimab in advanced cancers. Study-wide context: A mean age of approximately 60 years, range about 20 to 90, was recorded, and roughly 80% were male.

Generated by immunoSEQ multiplex PCR, the TCRdb table keeps only in-frame clones and is missing some. This table has some 50,000 clones, around nine tenths appearing once. CDR3 length: 14 amino acids. V lost 2 bases, J lost 1 base, and 9 bases lay in between. Germline CDR1 SGHRS, CDR2 YFSETQ. For this clone: What it binds is not known.

Findings and limits, study-wide: On average, CD8+ T cells showed a greater number of expanded clones than CD4+.

Sequencing used CD4+ or CD8+ T cells sorted from blood, obtained in a trial of the OX40 agonist ivuxolimab. The chain links TRBV5-1 to TRBJ2-5; D is ambiguous. The source of this sequence is an adult with an advanced solid tumor such as melanoma, head and neck, liver or kidney cancer. CDR3 sequence: CASSFTASQETQYF. In nucleotides, the CDR3 is TGCGCCAGCAGCTTTACTGCCAGCCAAGAGACCCAGTACTTC.